The 15 T cell receptor beta chains below all came from one sample that was sequenced in a study of vaccination and CD4 T cells after COVID-19. Their antigens are not known. Once obtained from cultured CD4+ T cells, the DNA was sequenced using the Oncomine TCR Beta short-read assay. MiXCR was run by TCRdb on the PCR reads, yielding one entry per CDR3 protein. The profile shows some 14,000 distinct CDR3 sequences, approximately 61% of them singletons. The treatment was: approximately 11-day PBMC culture with coronavirus spike peptide pools or control peptides (ViraFEST assay). Input material: CD4+ T cells from blood, cultured in vitro. Receptors were obtained from a human donor who had recovered from COVID-19.

This chain uses TRBV19 with TRBJ2-7, with a possible D match to TRBD2 (6 bases). V was shortened by 5 bases and J by 4 bases, with 18 bases between the two germline ends. This CDR3 spans 15 amino acids. CDR1 is LNHDA and CDR2 is SQIVND in the germline V gene (reference sequence). The CDR3 DNA reads TGTGCCAGTAGTTTTACCGGACGACGGGGGTACGAGCAGTACTTC. This gives the protein CASSFTGRRGYEQYF.

The V and J genes are TRBV6-2 or TRBV6-3 and TRBJ1-1, with D unclear. Germline V gives CDR1 MNHEY, CDR2 SVGEGT. The CDR3 is 13 amino acids. The V and J ends lost 2 bases and 0 bases respectively, with 4 bases between them. Here the CDR3 DNA reads TGTGCCAGCAGTTACACAGTGAACACTGAAGCTTTCTTT. Encoded protein: CASSYTVNTEAFF.

V usage is TRBV20-1 and J usage is TRBJ1-1; a possible D gene is TRBD1 (5 bases). The ends were cut back, 5 bases at V and 8 bases at J, with 21 bases in the middle. CDR3 length: 14 amino acids. CDR1 DFQATT and CDR2 SNEGSKA come from the germline V gene (reference sequence). The DNA of the CDR3 is TGCAGTGCTGGAAACAATATCGGGAACAGGGAAGCTTTCTTT. It translates to CSAGNNIGNREAFF.

V usage is TRBV20-1 and J usage is TRBJ2-2; 11 bases are shared with TRBD2. This CDR3 spans 16 amino acids. Per germline, CDR1 DFQATT and CDR2 SNEGSKA (reference sequence). V gave up 3 bases and J gave up 5 bases; unmatched junction bases: 8. In nucleotides, the CDR3 is TGCAGTGCTAGGGAGACTAGCGGGGTTGGGACCGGGGAGCTGTTTTTT. As protein: CSARETSGVGTGELFF.

Written as DNA, the CDR3 is TGTGCCAGCTCACCGGGGTCCTCTGGAAACACCATATATTTT. It encodes CASSPGSSGNTIYF. The chain is built from TRBV18 and TRBJ1-3; no clear D gene. CDR1 and CDR2 from the germline V gene are KGHSH and LQKENI. The CDR3 is 14 residues long. V lost 3 bases, J lost 0 bases, and 6 bases lay in between.

The genes are TRBV7-2 and TRBJ1-1; D gene unclear. The germline V gene has CDR1 SGHTA and CDR2 FQGNSA. This CDR3 comprises 14 residues. V was trimmed by 5 bases and J by 7 bases, leaving 17 bases between them. The CDR3 region is CASSQTYRGSEAFF. For the CDR3, the DNA is TGTGCCAGCAGCCAGACCTATCGGGGTAGTGAAGCTTTCTTT.

V and J are TRBV20-1 and TRBJ1-6; 7 positions match TRBD1. The CDR3 contains 14 residues. Germline V gene sequence: CDR1 DFQATT, CDR2 SNEGSKA (reference sequence). Germline trimming cut 6 bases from V and 10 bases from J; bases unmatched to any gene: 12. CDR3 DNA: TGCAGTGCAAACCGACAGGGTTTTGGATCACCCCTCCACTTT. Its translation: CSANRQGFGSPLHF.

J is TRBJ2-3 and V is TRBV9, with D possibly matching TRBD2 (6 bases). The germline V gene has CDR1 SGDLS and CDR2 YYNGEE. The CDR3 covers 15 residues. The V gene lost 4 bases and the J gene lost 3 bases, with 15 bases spanning the gap. The CDR3 protein is CASSPPSGETDTQYF. The CDR3 DNA reads TGTGCCAGCAGCCCACCCTCGGGGGAAACAGATACGCAGTATTTT.

This clonotype was found a few times. The CDR3 coding sequence is TGCAGTGCTAGCGGGGCTGGGGGCCAGCGCATCGAGCAGTACTTC. Amino acids: CSASGAGGQRIEQYF. The chain employs TRBV20-1 and TRBJ2-7; D may be TRBD1 (6 bases). The CDR3 runs to 15 residues. Germline V gene data show CDR1 as DFQATT and CDR2 as SNEGSKA (reference sequence). Between the trimmed V and J ends, which lost 3 bases and 6 bases, there was a span of 21 bases.

This chain connects TRBV20-1 to TRBJ1-5; perhaps TRBD1 as D (5 bases). V lost 7 bases, J lost 6 bases, and 16 bases lay in between. The germline V gene encodes CDR1 DFQATT and CDR2 SNEGSKA (reference sequence). The CDR3 is 13 residues long. CDR3 protein: CSGIRGEGQPQHF. CDR3 bases: TGCAGTGGTATCCGGGGGGAGGGTCAGCCCCAGCATTTT.

There are a few counts of this clonotype. This sequence joins TRBV2 and TRBJ1-5, with D unclear. This CDR3 has 13 residues. Germline V gene data show CDR1 as SNHLY and CDR2 as FYNNEI. Trimming stripped 6 bases from V and 5 bases from J, with 11 bases between. The DNA for the CDR3 is TGTGCCAGCAGCCCGACTTCTTATCAGCCCCAGCATTTT. Its translation is CASSPTSYQPQHF.

The rearrangement joins TRBV7-9 to TRBJ2-2; no reliable D call. Between the trimmed V and J ends, which lost 5 bases and 8 bases, there was a span of 9 bases. Germline CDR1 is SEHNR and CDR2 is FQNEAQ (reference sequence). CDR3 length: 12 amino acids. The CDR3 reads CASSPRPGELFF. CDR3 nucleotide sequence: TGTGCCAGCAGCCCCCGACCTGGGGAGCTGTTTTTT. The variable domain in full, completed from reference TRBV7-9 and TRBJ2-2, reads DTGVSQNPRHKITKRGQNVTFRCDPISEHNRLYWYRQTLGQGPEFLTYFQNEAQLEKSRLLSDRFSAERPKGSFSTLEIQRTEQGDSAMYLCASSPRPGELFFGEGSRLTVL.

This chain links TRBV25-1 with TRBJ2-7; TRBD1 matches 7 bases. Per germline, CDR1 MGHDK and CDR2 SYGVNS. V shed 2 bases and J 3 bases; nucleotides not matched to a gene: 7. The CDR3 spans 15 residues. The CDR3 protein is CASSEPAQGHYEQYF. CDR3 in DNA: TGTGCCAGCAGTGAACCGGCACAGGGGCACTACGAGCAGTACTTC.

The CDR3 is CSAEQDTAYEQYF. The CDR3 DNA reads TGCAGTGCAGAACAGGATACCGCCTACGAGCAGTACTTC. This chain connects TRBV20-1 to TRBJ2-7; D might be TRBD1 (5 bases). Between the trimmed V and J ends, which lost 6 bases and 2 bases, there was a span of 14 bases. Germline lookup yields CDR1 DFQATT and CDR2 SNEGSKA (reference sequence). This CDR3 spans 13 amino acids.

CDR3 coding DNA: TGTGCCAGCAGAAGACTAGCGGGAGGGGGCTACGAGCAGTACTTC. It yields the protein CASRRLAGGGYEQYF. The chain recombines TRBV6-1 with TRBJ2-7; 14 bases are a match to TRBD2. The CDR3 extends over 15 amino acids. The V gene end was trimmed by 6 bases and the J gene end by 3 bases; junction bases not matched to a gene: 4. The germline V gene has CDR1 MNHNS and CDR2 SASEGT.